The present T cell receptor (beta chain) was sequenced within a study of blood T cell repertoires in COVID-19. Study summary: Sites across the United States, Italy and Spain contributed samples from acute and convalescent COVID-19. The cDNA or gDNA used as material had been derived from T cells, B-cell-depleted T cells, or PBMCs.

Original analysis: It was from reference gene primer amplification that nucleated cell counts were estimated. Some clones are missing from TCRdb's copy, which holds only in-frame ones; the method was immunoSEQ multiplex PCR. The V and J calls and clone size were taken over from that table, and D and trimming were inferred from the DNA. This table holds about 150,000 clones, around 91% found once. The germline gives CDR1 MNHEY, CDR2 SMNVEV (reference sequence). The CDR3 is made up of 16 amino acids. Deletions cut 2 bases from V and 1 base from J, with 12 bases between. The J gene is TRBJ2-1, the V gene TRBV27, with D possibly TRBD2 on 6 matching bases. The specimen was peripheral blood. The receptor's source is a woman aged 40 to 55 with acute or convalescent COVID-19. CDR3 sequence reads: CASSLTGVISYNEQFF. CDR3 in DNA: TGTGCCAGCAGTTTAACGGGAGTTATTTCCTACAATGAGCAGTTCTTC.